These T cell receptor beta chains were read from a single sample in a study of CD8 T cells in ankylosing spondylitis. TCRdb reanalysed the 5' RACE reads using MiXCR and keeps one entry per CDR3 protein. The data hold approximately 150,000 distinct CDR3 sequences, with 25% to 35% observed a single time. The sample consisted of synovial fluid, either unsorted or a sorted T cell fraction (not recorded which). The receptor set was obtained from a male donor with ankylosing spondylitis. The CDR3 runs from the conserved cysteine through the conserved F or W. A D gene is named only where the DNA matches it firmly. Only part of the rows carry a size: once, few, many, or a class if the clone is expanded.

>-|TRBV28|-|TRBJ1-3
CASSLEGREASGNTIYF
TGTGCCAGCAGTTTGGAGGGGAGGGAGGCCTCTGGAAACACCATATATTTT
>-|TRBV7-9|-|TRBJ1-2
CASSPKGGRAFYGYTF
TGTGCCAGCAGCCCTAAGGGGGGCAGGGCCTTCTATGGCTACACCTTC
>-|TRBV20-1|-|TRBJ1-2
CSAESGDLYGYTF
TGCAGTGCCGAGTCGGGGGACCTTTATGGCTACACCTTC
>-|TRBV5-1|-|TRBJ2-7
CASSFDTYEQYF
TGCGCCAGCAGCTTCGACACCTACGAGCAGTACTTC
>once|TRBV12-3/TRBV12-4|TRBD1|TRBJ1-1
CASSSRNRGANTEAFF
TGTGCCAGCAGTTCCCGAAACAGGGGAGCGAACACTGAAGCTTTCTTT
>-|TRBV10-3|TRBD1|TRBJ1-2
CAISEGGGNYGYTF
TGTGCCATCAGTGAAGGAGGGGGCAACTATGGCTACACCTTC
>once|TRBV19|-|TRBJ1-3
CASSGPAGGGNTIYF
TGTGCCAGTAGTGGCCCGGCAGGCGGAGGAAACACCATATATTTT
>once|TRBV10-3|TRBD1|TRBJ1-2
CAISGQGADGYTF
TGTGCCATCAGCGGACAGGGGGCGGATGGCTACACCTTC
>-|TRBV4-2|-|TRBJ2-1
CASSQDVGGGLINEQFF
TGTGCCAGCAGCCAAGATGTAGGAGGGGGACTGATCAATGAGCAGTTCTTC
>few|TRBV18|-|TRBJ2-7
CASSPLPQDLDEQYF
TGTGCCAGCTCACCACTACCTCAGGATCTGGACGAGCAGTACTTC
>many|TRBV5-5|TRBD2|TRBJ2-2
CASSLTSGGYRELFF
TGTGCCAGCAGCTTAACTAGCGGGGGGTACCGGGAGCTGTTTTTT
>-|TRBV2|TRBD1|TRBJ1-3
CASSRDRGSSGNTIYF
TGTGCCAGCAGTCGGGACAGGGGGTCCTCTGGAAACACCATATATTTT
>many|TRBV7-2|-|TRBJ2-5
CASSLTQETQYF
TGTGCCAGCAGCCTAACTCAAGAGACCCAGTACTTC
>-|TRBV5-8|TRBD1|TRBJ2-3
CASSLIRGRGTDTQYF
TGTGCCAGCAGCTTGATTAGGGGGCGGGGCACAGATACGCAGTATTTT
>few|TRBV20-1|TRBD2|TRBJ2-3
CSAGTSGRADADTQYF
TGCAGTGCTGGTACTAGCGGGAGGGCCGATGCAGATACGCAGTATTTT
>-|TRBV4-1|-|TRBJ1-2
CASSHPTAGYGYTF
TGCGCCAGCAGCCACCCCACGGCTGGGTATGGCTACACCTTC
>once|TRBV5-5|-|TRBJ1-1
CASSLSQGYVEAFF
TGTGCCAGCAGCTTATCTCAGGGGTATGTGGAAGCTTTCTTT
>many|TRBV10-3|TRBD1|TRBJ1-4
CAISFDRDNEKLFF
TGTGCCATCAGTTTTGACAGGGACAATGAAAAACTGTTTTTT
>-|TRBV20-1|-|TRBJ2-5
CSAREGETQYF
TGCAGTGCTAGGGAAGGGGAGACCCAGTACTTC
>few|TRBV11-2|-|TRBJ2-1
CASSFGAESYNEQFF
TGTGCCAGCAGCTTCGGGGCCGAATCCTACAATGAGCAGTTCTTC
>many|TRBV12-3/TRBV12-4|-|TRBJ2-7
CASSLTYEQYF
TGTGCCAGCAGTTTGACCTACGAGCAGTACTTC
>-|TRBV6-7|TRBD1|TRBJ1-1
CACRDSPLSDTEAFF
TGTGCCTGCCGGGACAGTCCCTTGTCGGACACTGAAGCTTTCTTT
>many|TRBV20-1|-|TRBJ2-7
CSATRQDYEQYF
TGCAGTGCTACTAGACAAGACTACGAGCAGTACTTC
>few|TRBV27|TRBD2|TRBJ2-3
CASSLRTSGGAGDTQYF
TGTGCCAGCAGTTTGCGGACTAGCGGGGGGGCCGGAGATACGCAGTATTTT
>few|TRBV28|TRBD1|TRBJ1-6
CASSRKRPHRGNNSPLHF
TGTGCCAGCAGTCGAAAACGACCACACAGGGGAAATAATTCACCCCTCCACTTT
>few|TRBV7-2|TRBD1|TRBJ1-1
CASSLDRITEAFF
TGTGCCAGCAGCCTGGACAGGATCACTGAAGCTTTCTTT
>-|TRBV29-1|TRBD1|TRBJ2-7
CSVGQGSYEQYF
TGCAGCGTTGGACAGGGCTCCTACGAGCAGTACTTC
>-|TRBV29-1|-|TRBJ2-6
CSVPSYGANVLTF
TGCAGCGTGCCCTCCTATGGGGCCAACGTCCTGACTTTC
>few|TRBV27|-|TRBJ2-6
CASRRGGRNGANVLTF
TGTGCCAGCAGGAGGGGGGGGAGGAATGGGGCCAACGTCCTGACTTTC
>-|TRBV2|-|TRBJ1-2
CASSETGDYGYTF
TGTGCCAGCAGCGAAACAGGAGACTATGGCTACACCTTC
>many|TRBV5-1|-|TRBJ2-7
CASSAGNPKLAEQYF
TGCGCCAGCAGCGCCGGGAATCCCAAGCTGGCCGAGCAGTACTTC
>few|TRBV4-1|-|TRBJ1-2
CASSQGLGEGVINGYTF
TGCGCCAGCAGCCAAGGGCTGGGGGAGGGGGTCATCAATGGCTACACCTTC
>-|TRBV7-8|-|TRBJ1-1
CASSLGSAPNTEAFF
TGTGCCAGCAGCTTAGGGAGTGCACCGAACACTGAAGCTTTCTTT
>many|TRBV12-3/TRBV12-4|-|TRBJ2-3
CASSPDSRKGDTQYF
TGTGCCAGCAGCCCAGACTCCAGGAAGGGGGATACGCAGTATTTT
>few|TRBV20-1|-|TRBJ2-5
CSAREDRETQYF
TGCAGTGCTAGAGAGGACAGAGAGACCCAGTACTTC
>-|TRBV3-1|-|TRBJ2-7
CASSLSVYEQYF
TGTGCCAGCAGCCTCTCGGTCTACGAGCAGTACTTC
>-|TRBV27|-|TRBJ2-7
CASSGYSVGEQYF
TGTGCCAGCAGTGGCTACTCGGTTGGGGAGCAGTACTTC
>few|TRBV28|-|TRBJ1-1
CASSYIPFDVAFF
TGTGCCAGCAGTTATATCCCTTTCGACGTAGCTTTCTTT
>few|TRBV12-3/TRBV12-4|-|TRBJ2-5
CASRTQGVQETQYF
TGTGCCAGCAGGACACAGGGAGTACAAGAGACCCAGTACTTC
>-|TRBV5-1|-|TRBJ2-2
CASSFFLETGELFF
TGCGCCAGCAGCTTCTTTCTAGAAACCGGGGAGCTGTTTTTT
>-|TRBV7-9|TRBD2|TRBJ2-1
CASSSHSSGAYNEQFF
TGTGCCAGCAGCTCACATTCTAGCGGAGCCTACAATGAGCAGTTCTTC
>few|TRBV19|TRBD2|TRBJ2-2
CASSGTSGGTGELFF
TGTGCCAGTAGTGGAACTAGCGGGGGGACCGGGGAGCTGTTTTTT
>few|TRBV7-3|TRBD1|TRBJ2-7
CASSPQGQGIYEQYF
TGTGCCAGCAGCCCCCAGGGACAGGGCATCTACGAGCAGTACTTC
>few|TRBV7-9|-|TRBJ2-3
CASSLVVSGGSDTQYF
TGTGCCAGCAGCTTAGTAGTTAGCGGAGGTTCAGATACGCAGTATTTT
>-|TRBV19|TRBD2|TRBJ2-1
CASTPEGGPPSSYNEQFF
TGTGCCAGTACCCCAGAGGGAGGGCCTCCGAGCTCCTACAATGAGCAGTTCTTC
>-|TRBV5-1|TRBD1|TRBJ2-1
CASKGQGKDEQFF
TGCGCCAGCAAGGGACAGGGGAAAGATGAGCAGTTCTTC
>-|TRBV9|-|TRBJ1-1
CASSPRGGHTEAFF
TGTGCCAGCAGCCCCCGGGGGGGCCACACTGAAGCTTTCTTT
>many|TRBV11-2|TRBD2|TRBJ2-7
CASSLEWLAGARGEQYF
TGTGCCAGCAGCTTAGAGTGGCTAGCGGGAGCTCGTGGCGAGCAGTACTTC
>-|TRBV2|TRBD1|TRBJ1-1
CASSQTPGTGEAFF
TGTGCCAGCAGTCAGACCCCCGGGACAGGGGAAGCTTTCTTT
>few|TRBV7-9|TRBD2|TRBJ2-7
CASSLAGTISREQYF
TGTGCCAGCAGCTTAGCGGGGACTATTTCACGCGAGCAGTACTTC
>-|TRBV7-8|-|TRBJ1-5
CASSLVGGGPSSNQPQHF
TGTGCCAGCAGCTTAGTAGGGGGGGGCCCCTCCTCAAATCAGCCCCAGCATTTT
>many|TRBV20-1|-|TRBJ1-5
CSALQLTGGVKPQHF
TGCAGTGCTTTACAACTAACGGGGGGGGTAAAGCCCCAGCATTTT
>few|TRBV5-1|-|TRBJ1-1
CASRQQGLLNTEAFF
TGCGCCAGCAGGCAACAGGGTTTACTGAACACTGAAGCTTTCTTT
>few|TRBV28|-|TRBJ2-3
CASRLKGRLRADTQYF
TGTGCCAGCAGGCTAAAAGGGAGGCTTCGCGCAGATACGCAGTATTTT
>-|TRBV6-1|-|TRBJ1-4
CASGARMFEKLFF
TGTGCCAGCGGGGCTCGGATGTTTGAAAAACTGTTTTTT
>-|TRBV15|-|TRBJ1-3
CATSKDGAGNTIYF
TGTGCCACCAGCAAAGACGGCGCCGGAAACACCATATATTTT
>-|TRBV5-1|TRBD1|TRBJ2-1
CASSWTGGSRNEQFF
TGCGCCAGCAGTTGGACAGGGGGGAGTCGTAATGAGCAGTTCTTC
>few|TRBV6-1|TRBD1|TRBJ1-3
CASRPGGGTGNTIYF
TGTGCCAGCAGACCAGGGGGCGGCACTGGAAACACCATATATTTT